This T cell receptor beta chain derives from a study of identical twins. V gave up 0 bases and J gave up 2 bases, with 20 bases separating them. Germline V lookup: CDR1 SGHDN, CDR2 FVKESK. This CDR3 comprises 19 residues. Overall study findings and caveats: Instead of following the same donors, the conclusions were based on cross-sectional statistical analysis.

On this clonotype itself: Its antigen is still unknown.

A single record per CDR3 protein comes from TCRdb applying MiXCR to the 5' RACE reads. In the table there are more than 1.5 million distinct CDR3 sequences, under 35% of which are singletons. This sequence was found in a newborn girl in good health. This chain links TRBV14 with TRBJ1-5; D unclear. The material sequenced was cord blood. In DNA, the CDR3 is TGTGCCAGCAGCCAAGAAACACGAAGCTTGTTATTGGGCAATCAGCCCCAGCATTTT. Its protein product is CASSQETRSLLLGNQPQHF.